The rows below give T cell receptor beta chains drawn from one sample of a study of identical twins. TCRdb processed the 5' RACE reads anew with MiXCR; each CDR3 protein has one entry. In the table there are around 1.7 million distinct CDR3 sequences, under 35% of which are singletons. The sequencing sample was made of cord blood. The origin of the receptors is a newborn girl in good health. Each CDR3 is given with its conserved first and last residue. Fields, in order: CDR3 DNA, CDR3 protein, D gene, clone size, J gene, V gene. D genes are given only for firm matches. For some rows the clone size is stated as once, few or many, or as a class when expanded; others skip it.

TGCGCCAGTAAGCCCGGACTAGCGGGAGGGCCTCGCACATATACGCAGTATTTT CASKPGLAGGPRTYTQYF TRBD2 few TRBJ2-3 TRBV5-1
TGTGCCAGCAGTGAGCCTACAGGGGGGACTTTTAAGACCCAGTACTTC CASSEPTGGTFKTQYF TRBD1 NA TRBJ2-5 TRBV2
TGTGCCAGCAGCCAATCGCAATACGAGCAGTACTTC CASSQSQYEQYF NA few TRBJ2-7 TRBV3-1
TGCAGTGCTAGAGTGATCCGGGACAGCTCCTACGAGCAGTACTTC CSARVIRDSSYEQYF TRBD1 NA TRBJ2-7 TRBV20-1
TGCAGTGCTTTATATAGCGGGAGGGCCTTATTCCTCAATGAGCAGTTCTTC CSALYSGRALFLNEQFF TRBD2 NA TRBJ2-1 TRBV20-1
TGCGCCAGCAGCTGGGACGGAAATCAGCCCCAGCATTTT CASSWDGNQPQHF NA many TRBJ1-5 TRBV5-1
TGCGCCAGCAGCTTGGCGGCTAGCGGGGGGAGATACTCCTACAATGAGCAGTACTTC CASSLAASGGRYSYNEQYF TRBD2 once TRBJ2-7 TRBV5-1
TGTGCCAGCAGTTTCACCGGGACAGGGGTCGGGTCCTACAATGAGCAGTACTTC CASSFTGTGVGSYNEQYF TRBD1 NA TRBJ2-5 TRBV27
TGTGCCAGCAGACCTCATCTTAATGAGCAGTACTTC CASRPHLNEQYF NA NA TRBJ2-5 TRBV7-9
TGTGCCAGCAGTGAATATCAGCAGGCCGCTAGCACAGATACGCAGTATTTT CASSEYQQAASTDTQYF NA few TRBJ2-3 TRBV25-1
TGTGCCAGTCGAGCTCTGACATCCTACAATGAGCAGTTCTTC CASRALTSYNEQFF NA few TRBJ2-1 TRBV7-9
TGTGCCATCAGTGAGTCGGCGTTTTTTGCTAACAATGAGCAGTTCTTC CAISESAFFANNEQFF NA NA TRBJ2-1 TRBV10-3
TGTGCCAGCAGTCCCAGAATGGGCGAGCAGTACTTC CASSPRMGEQYF NA few TRBJ2-7 TRBV28
TGCAGCGTTGCAGAGCGGGCTGGGATTAATGAAAAACTGTTTTTT CSVAERAGINEKLFF NA NA TRBJ1-4 TRBV29-1
TGCAGCGTTGGGCCGGGGGGCTACGAGCAGTACTTC CSVGPGGYEQYF TRBD2 NA TRBJ2-7 TRBV29-1
TGCGCCAGCAGCCATTGGGGGGTCGGGCCTGAAGCTTTCTTT CASSHWGVGPEAFF NA NA TRBJ1-1 TRBV4-1
TGTGCCAGCAGCTTAGCCTTCGGGACAGTGGGAAACACCATATATTTT CASSLAFGTVGNTIYF TRBD1 NA TRBJ1-3 TRBV7-9
TGTGCCAGCAAATCACAAAACTACGAGCAGTACTTC CASKSQNYEQYF NA NA TRBJ2-7 TRBV28
TGTGCCACCAGCAGAGTGGCGCGGAGCACAGATACGCAGTATTTT CATSRVARSTDTQYF NA NA TRBJ2-3 TRBV15
TGTGCCAGCAGCTTAACGGGACAGGGGGTTGGCTACACCTTC CASSLTGQGVGYTF TRBD1 NA TRBJ1-2 TRBV11-2